Below are 18 T cell receptor beta chains sequenced from a single sample in a study of blood T cell repertoires in COVID-19. Only in-frame clones appear in the TCRdb table, and some are missing; sequencing was by immunoSEQ multiplex PCR. This sample carries 90,000 to 120,000 clones, over 80% of them seen once, and the ten largest clones take 15%. Sequencing input: peripheral blood. The receptors stem from a man aged 45-60 years with acute or convalescent COVID-19.

The chain uses TRBV24-1 and TRBJ2-3; TRBD2 matches at 8 bases. The germline CDR1 and CDR2 sequences are KGHDR and SFDVKD. The CDR3 length is 16 residues. V shed 4 bases and J 0 bases; nucleotides not matched to a gene: 5. The CDR3 protein is CATSDRLAPSTDTQYF. CDR3 coding DNA: TGTGCCACCAGTGACCGACTAGCGCCTAGCACAGATACGCAGTATTTT.

The chain has TRBV7-9 and TRBJ2-5; 12 bases are a match to TRBD2. Looked up from germline, CDR1 is SEHNR and CDR2 is FQNEAQ (reference sequence). V lost 5 bases, J lost 1 base, and 8 bases stayed unmatched. The CDR3 is made up of 17 amino acids. CDR3 in amino acids: CASSGGLAGFLQETQYF. For the CDR3, the DNA is TGTGCCAGCAGCGGCGGACTAGCGGGATTCCTCCAAGAGACCCAGTACTTC.

The V gene is TRBV4-1, the J gene TRBJ2-7; D not resolved. CDR1 and CDR2 from the germline V gene are MGHRA and YSYEKL. This CDR3 region has 13 residues. Trimming took off 2 bases at V and 2 bases at J, with 7 bases between the two ends. The CDR3 loop is CASSQPPAYEQYF. In DNA form, the CDR3 reads TGCGCCAGCAGCCAACCCCCGGCCTACGAGCAGTACTTC.

As for this clone: The same CDR3 can be traced to other DNA sequences in this sample. The genes are TRBV12-3 or TRBV12-4 and TRBJ2-7; 9 positions agree with TRBD1. The CDR3 runs 13 residues. V shed 1 base and J 8 bases; nucleotides not matched to a gene: 3. Here the CDR3 DNA reads TGTGCCAGCAGTTTAGGGACAGGGGTCCAGCAGTACTTC. This translates into CASSLGTGVQQYF.

This sequence joins TRBV3-1 (or the pseudogene TRBV3-2) and TRBJ2-4, with TRBD2 as a possible D gene (5 bases). This CDR3 is built from 13 residues. The V gene lost 1 base and the J gene lost 9 bases, with 10 bases spanning the gap. Per germline, CDR1 LGHDT and CDR2 YNNKEL (reference sequence). The DNA for the CDR3 is TGTGCCAGCAGCCAAGTCCGGGAAAGCATTCAGTACTTC. Its protein product is CASSQVRESIQYF.

The V and J genes are TRBV10-3 and TRBJ2-7, with a tentative D call TRBD2 (6 bases). V gave up 5 bases and J gave up 0 bases, with 14 bases separating them. From germline, CDR1 is ENHRY and CDR2 SYGVKD. CDR3 size: 15 residues. The CDR3 loop reads CAISPGGSGSYEQYF. The CDR3 nucleotides read TGTGCCATCAGTCCTGGGGGTAGCGGCTCCTACGAGCAGTACTTC.

The chain has TRBV12-3 or TRBV12-4 and TRBJ2-1; D is unresolved. The CDR3 extends over 13 amino acids. V dropped 0 bases and J dropped 15 bases, with 15 bases sitting between them. CDR3 region: CASSLAVSRSLFF. The CDR3 nucleotides read TGTGCCAGCAGTTTAGCGGTCAGCAGGTCTCTGTTCTTC.

V is TRBV19 and J is TRBJ2-7; 7 bases fit TRBD1. CDR3 length equals 17 residues. J was trimmed by 0 bases and V by 6 bases; bases with no gene match: 14. From germline, CDR1 is LNHDA and CDR2 SQIVND (reference sequence). The CDR3 bases are TGTGCCAGTAGCCCTGTTCCAATTAGGGACAGCTCCTACGAGCAGTACTTC. Protein sequence: CASSPVPIRDSSYEQYF.

The gene calls are TRBV29-1 and TRBJ2-7, with TRBD2 as a possible D gene (5 bases). Trimming removed 7 bases at V and 5 bases at J, with 12 bases between. The germline CDR1 and CDR2 sequences are SQVTM and ANQGSEA. The CDR3 has 11 residues. The CDR3 sequence: CSGELGHEQYF. CDR3 bases: TGCAGCGGGGAACTAGGGCACGAGCAGTACTTC.

The chain couples TRBV25-1 to TRBJ2-1; D unresolved. This CDR3 has 14 residues. Trimming took 4 bases from V and 5 from J, leaving 12 bases between them. CDR1 and CDR2 (germline): MGHDK, SYGVNS. The DNA for the CDR3 is TGTGCCAGCAGTGGTGTCTCCTTCCACAATGAGCAGTTCTTC. Residues: CASSGVSFHNEQFF.

V is TRBV7-9 and J is TRBJ1-1, with TRBD1 as a possible D gene (6 bases). Germline loops: CDR1 SEHNR, CDR2 FQNEAQ (reference sequence). V shed 2 bases and J shed 6 bases, with 13 bases lying between them. This CDR3 is 14 amino acids long. In DNA, the CDR3 is TGTGCCAGCAGCTTATTGGCAGGGGTTTCTGAAGCTTTCTTT. It is translated as CASSLLAGVSEAFF.

V and J are TRBV19 and TRBJ2-2, with 12 positions matching TRBD2. The V gene's germline CDR1 is LNHDA and CDR2 SQIVND (reference sequence). After removal of 10 bases from V and 7 bases from J, the junction contained 19 bases not matched to a gene. There are 18 residues in the CDR3. The DNA of the CDR3 is TGTGCCACCTCCGGGACAGGAGGACTAGCGGGAAAAGTCGGGGAGCTGTTTTTT. This sequence encodes CATSGTGGLAGKVGELFF.

The chain employs TRBV5-6 and TRBJ2-7; no firm D call. The V end lost 1 base, the J end lost 0 bases, and 5 bases lay between the germline ends. The CDR3 is 13 residues long. Germline V gene sequence: CDR1 SGHDT, CDR2 YYEEEE. The chain's CDR3 is CASSLTGSYEQYF. The CDR3 bases are TGTGCCAGCAGCTTGACGGGCTCCTACGAGCAGTACTTC.

V is TRBV29-1 and J is TRBJ1-2; maybe TRBD1 (5 bases). Germline V gives CDR1 SQVTM, CDR2 ANQGSEA. The CDR3 has 12 residues. Trimming removed 7 bases from V and 6 bases from J, with 15 bases in between. Here the CDR3 reads CSAGHFRDGYTF. DNA for the CDR3: TGCAGCGCCGGACATTTTAGAGATGGCTACACCTTC. The entire variable domain, with the rest obtained from reference TRBV29-1 and TRBJ1-2, is as follows: SAVISQKPSRDICQRGTSLTIQCQVDSQVTMMFWYRQQPGQSLTLIATANQGSEATYESGFVIDKFPISRPNLTFSTLTVSNMSPEDSSIYLCSAGHFRDGYTFGSGTRLTVV.

This clone was seen just once. This sequence joins TRBV9 and TRBJ2-7, with D possibly being TRBD1 (6 bases). The CDR3 loop spans 14 amino acids. Looked up from germline, CDR1 is SGDLS and CDR2 is YYNGEE. V was trimmed by 0 bases and J by 2 bases, leaving 9 bases between them. CDR3 in amino acids: CASSVEQGPYEQYF. CDR3 DNA: TGTGCCAGCAGCGTAGAGCAGGGGCCCTACGAGCAGTACTTC.

The CDR3, as DNA: TGTGCCAGCAGTGGTAGACAGAACAATGAGCAGTTCTTC. Translation: CASSGRQNNEQFF. V is TRBV2 and J is TRBJ2-1, with D perhaps TRBD1 (5 bases). The CDR3 length is 13 residues. Germline CDR1 reads SNHLY; CDR2 reads FYNNEI. Trimming stripped 4 bases from V and 5 bases from J, with 9 bases between.

The chain is built from TRBV3-1 (or the pseudogene TRBV3-2) and TRBJ2-1, with 8 bases fitting TRBD2. Germline V gene lookup returns CDR1 LGHDT and CDR2 YNNKEL (reference sequence). J was trimmed by 4 bases and V by 4 bases; bases with no gene match: 9. The CDR3 loop spans 16 amino acids. The CDR3 reads CASSPEGVAGYNEQFF. The DNA of the CDR3 is TGTGCCAGCAGCCCGGAAGGGGTAGCGGGGTACAATGAGCAGTTCTTC.

CDR3 nucleotides: TGTGCCAGCAGTTTAAGGACAGGGCGGGGAAATGAGCAGTTCTTC. Translation gives CASSLRTGRGNEQFF. The chain uses TRBV28 and TRBJ2-1; TRBD1 agrees at 8 bases. V was pared by 2 bases and J by 7 bases, with 7 bases of the junction left unmatched. Germline V gene lookup returns CDR1 MDHEN and CDR2 SYDVKM. The CDR3 is 15 residues long.